This TCR beta chain was recovered during a study of CD8 T cells in Susac syndrome. Negative isolation yielded the CD8+ and CD4+ T cells, while FACS enriched the TEMRA cells. Reverse transcription of roughly 0.45 to 1 ug RNA used random hexamers. Amplification of TCR beta CDR3 across 54 Vbeta and 13 Jbeta was performed with immunoSEQ multiplex PCR. TCRdb called the immunoSEQ multiplex PCR reads again in MiXCR, with one record for every CDR3 protein. The profile shows 95,000 to 150,000 distinct CDR3 sequences, 85% to 95% of them singletons. This CDR3 region has 14 residues. Trimming removed 7 bases from V and 2 bases from J, with 15 bases in between. Germline assignment: CDR1 SNHLY and CDR2 FYNNEI.

The receptor was derived from a human donor with multiple sclerosis. The sample consisted of CD8+ T cells from PBMCs. This chain joins TRBV2 and TRBJ2-7; tentative D call: TRBD1 (5 bases). The CDR3 DNA sequence: TGTGCCAGCACCCCGACAGATGGCCCCTACGAGCAGTACGTC. Its translation: CASTPTDGPYEQYV.